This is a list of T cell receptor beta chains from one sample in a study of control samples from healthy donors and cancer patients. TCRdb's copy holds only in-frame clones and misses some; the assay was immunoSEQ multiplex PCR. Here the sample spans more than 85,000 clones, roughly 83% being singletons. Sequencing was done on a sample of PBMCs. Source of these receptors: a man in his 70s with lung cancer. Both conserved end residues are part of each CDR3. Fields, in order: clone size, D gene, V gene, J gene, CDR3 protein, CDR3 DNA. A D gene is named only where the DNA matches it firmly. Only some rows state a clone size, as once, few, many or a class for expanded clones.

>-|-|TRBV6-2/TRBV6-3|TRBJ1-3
CASSYSVGNSGNTIYF
TGTGCCAGCAGTTACTCCGTCGGGAACTCTGGAAACACCATATATTTT
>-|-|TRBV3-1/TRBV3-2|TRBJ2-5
CASSQGGETQYF
TGTGCCAGCAGCCAAGGGGGGGAGACCCAGTACTTC
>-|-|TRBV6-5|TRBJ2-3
CASSYRVTDTQYF
TGTGCCAGCAGTTACAGGGTCACAGATACGCAGTATTTT
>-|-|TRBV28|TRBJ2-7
CASSLSRGEQYF
TGTGCCAGCAGTTTAAGCCGGGGAGAGCAGTACTTC
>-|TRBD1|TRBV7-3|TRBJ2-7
CASSPSGQGPYEQYF
TGTGCCAGCAGCCCTTCCGGACAGGGCCCCTACGAGCAGTACTTC
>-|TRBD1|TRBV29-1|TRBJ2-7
CSVVRDSSYEQYF
TGCAGCGTTGTAAGGGACAGCTCCTACGAGCAGTACTTC
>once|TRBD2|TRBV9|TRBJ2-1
CASSPREGHNEQFF
TGTGCCAGCAGCCCCAGGGAGGGCCACAATGAGCAGTTCTTC
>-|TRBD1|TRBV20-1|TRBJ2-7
CSAFTGDRQYF
TGCAGTGCTTTTACAGGGGACAGGCAGTACTTC
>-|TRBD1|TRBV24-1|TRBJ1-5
CATSDSGTGDNQPQHF
TGTGCCACCAGTGATTCGGGGACAGGGGACAATCAGCCCCAGCATTTT
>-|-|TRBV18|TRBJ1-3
CASSLHGGLSGNTIYF
TGTGCCAGCTCACTACACGGGGGGCTCTCTGGAAACACCATATATTTT
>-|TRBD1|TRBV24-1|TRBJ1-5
CATSAPGTGNQPQHF
TGTGCCACCAGTGCCCCAGGGACAGGCAATCAGCCCCAGCATTTT
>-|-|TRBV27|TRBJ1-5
CASSLERSQPQHF
TGTGCCAGCAGTTTAGAGAGAAGTCAGCCCCAGCATTTT
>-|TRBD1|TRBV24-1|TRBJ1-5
CATSDLKGAPSQPQHF
TGTGCCACCAGTGATTTGAAGGGGGCCCCCTCTCAGCCCCAGCATTTT
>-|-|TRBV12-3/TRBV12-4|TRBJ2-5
CASSTGSAETQYF
TGTGCCAGCAGTACAGGGTCTGCAGAGACCCAGTACTTC
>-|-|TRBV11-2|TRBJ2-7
CASSLRTRAGSYEQYF
TGTGCCAGCAGCTTGAGGACGAGGGCCGGCTCCTACGAGCAGTACTTC
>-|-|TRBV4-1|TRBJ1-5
CASSQDREQGNQPQHF
TGCGCCAGCAGCCAAGATCGGGAGCAGGGCAATCAGCCCCAGCATTTT
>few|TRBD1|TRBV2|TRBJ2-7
CASSHLLGRGYEQYF
TGTGCCAGCAGCCATCTGTTGGGCAGGGGGTACGAGCAGTACTTC
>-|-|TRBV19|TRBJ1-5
CASRETGYSNQPQHF
TGTGCCAGTAGGGAAACAGGATATAGCAATCAGCCCCAGCATTTT
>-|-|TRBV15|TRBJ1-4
CATSRRPGAQKLFF
TGTGCCACCAGCAGGAGACCCGGGGCTCAAAAACTGTTTTTT
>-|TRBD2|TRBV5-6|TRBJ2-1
CASSLTSGVGNEQFF
TGTGCCAGCAGCTTAACTAGCGGGGTTGGGAATGAGCAGTTCTTC
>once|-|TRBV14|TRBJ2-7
CASSRRDSPYEQYF
TGTGCCAGCAGCCGCCGGGACTCACCCTACGAGCAGTACTTC
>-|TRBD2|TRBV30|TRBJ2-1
CAWRLAGGWNEQFF
TGTGCCTGGAGGCTAGCGGGGGGGTGGAATGAGCAGTTCTTC
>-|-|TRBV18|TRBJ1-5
CASSPPGRSIDQPQHF
TGTGCCAGCTCACCCCCGGGACGATCCATCGATCAGCCCCAGCATTTT
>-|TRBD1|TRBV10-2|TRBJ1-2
CASRSRTGEIGGYTF
TGCGCCAGCAGATCTCGGACAGGAGAAATCGGTGGCTACACCTTC
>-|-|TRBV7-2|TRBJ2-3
CASRTSRVTDTQYF
TGTGCCAGCAGGACCTCCCGAGTCACAGATACGCAGTATTTT
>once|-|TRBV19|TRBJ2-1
CASNQEWNEQFF
TGTGCCAGTAATCAAGAGTGGAATGAGCAGTTCTTC
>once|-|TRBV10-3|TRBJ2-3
CAIRPDATDTQYF
TGTGCCATCAGGCCCGACGCCACAGATACGCAGTATTTT
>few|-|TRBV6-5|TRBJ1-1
CASRLQGSVGAFF
TGTGCCAGCAGATTACAGGGATCCGTGGGGGCTTTCTTT
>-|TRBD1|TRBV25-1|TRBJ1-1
CASSWWTGVNTEAFF
TGTGCCAGCAGTTGGTGGACAGGGGTGAACACTGAAGCTTTCTTT
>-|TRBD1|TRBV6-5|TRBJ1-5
CASRLQGSNQPQHF
TGTGCCAGCAGGCTACAGGGGTCGAATCAGCCCCAGCATTTT
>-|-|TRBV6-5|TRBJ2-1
CASRTPVGGRNEQFF
TGTGCCAGCAGAACCCCAGTAGGGGGTCGGAATGAGCAGTTCTTC
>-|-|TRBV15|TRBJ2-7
CATSSTEYEQYF
TGTGCCACCAGCTCAACCGAGTACGAGCAGTACTTC